Sequencing of this TCR beta chain was carried out in a study of blood T cell repertoires in COVID-19. Profiled with immunoSEQ multiplex PCR; TCRdb holds only in-frame clones, not every one. The sample shows about 180,000 clones, roughly 87% of them seen only once. The length of the CDR3 is 15 residues. Germline V CDR1 and CDR2: MNHEY, SVGAGI. V lost 4 bases, J lost 0 bases, and 2 bases stayed unmatched. Sequenced: PBMCs or T cells enriched from blood (not recorded which). The sequence was obtained from a woman aged 40 to 50 with acute COVID-19. This chain joins TRBV6-5 and TRBJ2-2; the match to TRBD1 covers 7 bases. The CDR3 spells CASSSGQTNTGELFF. The CDR3 nucleotides are TGTGCCAGCAGTTCGGGACAGACGAACACCGGGGAGCTGTTTTTT.